The 19 T cell receptor beta chains in this list originate from one sample, sequenced in a study of CD8 T cells in ankylosing spondylitis. Study-wide results and limits: Seemingly characteristic of ankylosing spondylitis blood was a TCR beta motif consisting of about 8 highly homologous variants.

TCRdb re-called the 5' RACE reads through MiXCR, storing one row per CDR3 protein. The data hold under 550,000 distinct CDR3 sequences, with roughly a quarter observed a single time. These receptors have no known antigen. The sample was blood, either unsorted or a sorted T cell fraction (not recorded which). The receptors here all came from a male donor with ankylosing spondylitis.

In this sample, this clonotype turned up a few times. The chain has TRBV3-1 and TRBJ2-6, with TRBD2 matching over 8 bases. Per the germline V gene, CDR1 is LGHDT and CDR2 is YNNKEL (reference sequence). This CDR3 has 15 residues. V was pared by 8 bases and J by 2 bases, with 5 bases of the junction left unmatched. The CDR3 nucleotides read TGTGCCAGCTCTCACGGGGGGGCTGGGGCCAACGTCCTGACTTTC. Encoded protein: CASSHGGAGANVLTF. Drawing the rest from reference TRBV3-1 and TRBJ2-6, the complete variable domain is DTAVSQTPKYLVTQMGNDKSIKCEQNLGHDTMYWYKQDSKKFLKIMFSYNNKELIINETVPNRFSPKSPDKAHLNLHINSLELGDSAVYFCASSHGGAGANVLTFGAGSRLTVL.

The J gene is TRBJ2-1, the V gene TRBV12-3 or TRBV12-4; the D gene is possibly TRBD1 (5 bases). Trimming removed 3 bases at V and 5 bases at J, with 17 bases between. This CDR3 comprises 16 residues. In nucleotides, the CDR3 is TGTGCCAGCAGTTTGACTCAAGGGGTGGCGGACAATGAGCAGTTCTTC. This codes for CASSLTQGVADNEQFF.

This clonotype was observed a handful of times. This chain links TRBV24-1 with TRBJ1-5, with 8 bases matching TRBD1. The CDR3 consists of 16 residues. Per the germline V gene, CDR1 is KGHDR and CDR2 is SFDVKD. The V segment lost 4 bases and the J segment 2 bases; nucleotides outside the gene matches: 6. The CDR3, as DNA: TGTGCCACCAGTGACCGCGGACAGGGTCGCAATCAGCCCCAGCATTTT. This sequence encodes CATSDRGQGRNQPQHF.

In its sample, this clonotype was seen a few times. This rearrangement joins TRBV18 to TRBJ1-1, with no clear D. Trimming left V 1 base short and J 6 bases short, with 12 bases between. The CDR3 contains 14 residues. Germline V gene sequence: CDR1 KGHSH, CDR2 LQKENI. In nucleotides, the CDR3 is TGTGCCAGCTCACCACAGCTGGGGAGGCCTGAAGCTTTCTTT. Encoded protein: CASSPQLGRPEAFF.

This clonotype was observed a handful of times. V and J are TRBV14 and TRBJ2-6, with D tentatively TRBD1 (6 bases). The germline V gene has CDR1 SGHDN and CDR2 FVKESK. Trimming left V 4 bases short and J 0 bases short, with 13 bases between. CDR3 length equals 17 residues. CDR3 region: CASSRKIQGSGANVLTF. The CDR3 DNA reads as TGTGCCAGCAGCCGGAAAATACAGGGCTCTGGGGCCAACGTCCTGACTTTC.

The chain has TRBV4-2 and TRBJ1-2, with 7 nucleotides matching TRBD1. Germline CDR1 is LGHNA and CDR2 is YNFKEQ. V trimming: 0 bases; J trimming: 0 bases; junction bases outside the gene matches: 4. There are 16 residues in the CDR3. CDR3 in amino acids: CASSQDSQGANYGYTF. CDR3 DNA sequence: TGTGCCAGCAGCCAAGATAGCCAGGGGGCTAACTATGGCTACACCTTC.

The chain carries TRBV7-9 and TRBJ2-2, with TRBD1 matching over 10 bases. Trimming took 11 bases from V and 6 from J; bases not matched to a gene: 9. CDR3 length: 14 amino acids. Germline CDR1 is SEHNR and CDR2 is FQNEAQ (reference sequence). The CDR3 loop is CAYRQGASSGELFF. The CDR3 bases are TGTGCCTATCGACAGGGGGCGTCGTCCGGGGAGCTGTTTTTT.

The CDR3 sequence is CASNRATHTQYF. The DNA for the CDR3 is TGTGCCAGCAACCGGGCCACTCATACGCAGTATTTT. The genes are TRBV7-9 and TRBJ2-3, with D unresolved. The V end was cut by 7 bases, the J end by 7 bases, with 12 bases between. Germline V lookup: CDR1 SEHNR, CDR2 FQNEAQ (reference sequence). This CDR3 comprises 12 residues. The whole variable domain, remainder taken from reference TRBV7-9 and TRBJ2-3, is DTGVSQNPRHKITKRGQNVTFRCDPISEHNRLYWYRQTLGQGPEFLTYFQNEAQLEKSRLLSDRFSAERPKGSFSTLEIQRTEQGDSAMYLCASNRATHTQYFGPGTRLTVL.

This clonotype was counted between two and nine times. The chain joins TRBV12-3 or TRBV12-4 to TRBJ2-2; D is unclear. The CDR3 consists of 16 residues. V was shortened by 5 bases and J by 2 bases, with 15 bases between the two germline ends. The CDR3 loop is CASSPITDSNTGELFF. The CDR3, as DNA: TGTGCCAGCAGTCCTATTACCGACTCAAACACCGGGGAGCTGTTTTTT.

There are a few counts of this clonotype. This chain connects TRBV6-1 to TRBJ1-2; D is perhaps TRBD1 (6 bases). Per the germline V gene, CDR1 is MNHNS and CDR2 is SASEGT. The V end lost 6 bases, the J end lost 8 bases, and 22 bases lay between the germline ends. CDR3 length: 15 residues. The CDR3 region is CASRMGAREREGYTF. The CDR3 coding sequence is TGTGCCAGCAGGATGGGGGCCAGGGAGAGGGAAGGCTACACCTTC.

The chain has TRBV20-1 and TRBJ1-6; 8 nucleotides match TRBD1. Germline V CDR1 and CDR2: DFQATT, SNEGSKA (reference sequence). The length of the CDR3 is 15 residues. Trimming at V came to 3 bases and at J to 7 bases, leaving 8 bases not matched to a gene. CDR3 sequence reads: CSARPRTGLNSPLHF. CDR3 DNA sequence: TGCAGTGCTAGGCCCCGGACAGGGCTCAATTCACCCCTCCACTTT.

This clonotype was detected only once. The chain couples TRBV6-6 to TRBJ2-2; D is undetermined. This CDR3 is built from 13 residues. Germline V gene lookup returns CDR1 MNHNY and CDR2 SVGAGI (reference sequence). Trimming removed 8 bases at V and 1 base at J, with 8 bases between. The CDR3 loop reads CASGRRNTGELFF. In nucleotides, the CDR3 is TGTGCCAGCGGCCGGCGGAACACCGGGGAGCTGTTTTTT.

This clonotype occurred once. The gene calls are TRBV11-1 and TRBJ2-1, with 7 positions matching TRBD2. The junction had 2 bases not matched to a gene; V was cut back by 0 bases and J by 15 bases. This CDR3 comprises 11 residues. Per the germline V gene, CDR1 is SGHAT and CDR2 is FQDESV (reference sequence). The CDR3, as DNA: TGTGCCAGCAGCTTAGCGGGAGGGACGTTCTTC. This codes for CASSLAGGTFF.

The V call is TRBV7-2, the J call TRBJ2-3, with TRBD2 matching 7 bases. Looked up from germline, CDR1 is SGHTA and CDR2 is FQGNSA. This CDR3 has 15 residues. The ends lost 7 bases at V and 2 bases at J; junction bases unmatched: 9. The CDR3 protein is CASTLGRVDTDTQYF. DNA of the CDR3: TGTGCCAGCACACTGGGGAGGGTCGACACAGATACGCAGTATTTT.

The sample holds a few counts of this clonotype. CDR3 sequence reads: CSARRLAGGRDTQYF. The CDR3 nucleotides read TGCAGTGCTCGACGACTAGCGGGAGGCCGAGATACGCAGTATTTT. This chain uses TRBV20-1 with TRBJ2-3, with 13 bases identical to TRBD2. Germline values: CDR1 DFQATT, CDR2 SNEGSKA (reference sequence). Trimming took 5 bases from V and 5 from J; bases not matched to a gene: 7. The CDR3 spans 15 residues.

CDR3: CASSPWGNTEAFF. Written as DNA, the CDR3 is TGTGCCAGCAGCCCCTGGGGGAACACTGAAGCTTTCTTT. The J gene is TRBJ1-1, the V gene TRBV7-9; no firm D call. CDR1 is SEHNR, CDR2 FQNEAQ, per germline (reference sequence). The CDR3 consists of 13 residues. Between the trimmed V and J ends, which lost 5 bases and 1 base, there was a span of 8 bases.

The gene calls are TRBV7-9 and TRBJ1-2; possibly TRBD1 for D (6 bases). V was clipped by 2 bases and J by 4 bases, with 14 bases between them. Per germline, CDR1 SEHNR and CDR2 FQNEAQ (reference sequence). The CDR3 contains 15 residues. CDR3 in amino acids: CASSLPGDKSYGYTF. For the CDR3, the DNA is TGTGCCAGCAGCTTACCGGGGGACAAGAGCTATGGCTACACCTTC.

V gene TRBV15 combines with J gene TRBJ1-5; D possibly corresponds to TRBD1 (5 bases). This CDR3 comprises 15 residues. V lost 1 base and J 7 bases, leaving 14 bases between the germline ends. Germline CDR1 and CDR2: LNHNV and YYDKDF (reference sequence). The CDR3 DNA is TGTGCCACCAGCAGAGTGACAGCCCCGGGGCAGCCCCAGCATTTT. Residues: CATSRVTAPGQPQHF.

This clonotype was seen more than once but under ten times. This sequence joins TRBV2 and TRBJ1-1; TRBD1 is a possible D gene (5 bases). In germline, CDR1 is SNHLY, CDR2 FYNNEI. This CDR3 contains 15 residues. The germline V and J ends were trimmed by 1 base and 5 bases, with 14 bases remaining between them. This CDR3 reads CASSEEARDATEAFF. The CDR3 nucleotides are TGTGCCAGCAGTGAAGAGGCCAGGGACGCTACTGAAGCTTTCTTT.